Presented here are 11 T cell receptor beta chains from one specimen sequenced in a study of somatic mutations in cytotoxic T cells in rheumatoid arthritis. The table came from immunoSEQ multiplex PCR; TCRdb's copy has only in-frame clones and leaves some out. The data show approximately 15,000 clones, approximately 84% seen once. Specimen: CD8+ T cells sorted from blood. The receptors come from an adult with rheumatoid arthritis.

J is TRBJ1-4 and V is TRBV27, with D tentatively TRBD1 (5 bases). This CDR3 region has 15 residues. Germline-derived CDR1 and CDR2 are MNHEY and SMNVEV (reference sequence). V dropped 8 bases and J dropped 6 bases, with 19 bases sitting between them. The CDR3 here is CASQFGTERYEKLFF. The CDR3 DNA reads TGTGCCAGCCAATTTGGGACGGAGCGTTATGAAAAACTGTTTTTT.

CDR3 residues: CASSQEVVTGGYGYTF. The CDR3 DNA is TGCGCCAGCAGCCAAGAGGTAGTGACAGGGGGCTATGGCTACACCTTC. V is TRBV4-1 and J is TRBJ1-2, with 9 bases fitting TRBD1. The J segment lost 4 bases and the V segment lost 0 bases, leaving 6 bases of the junction unmatched. Looked up from germline, CDR1 is MGHRA and CDR2 is YSYEKL. The CDR3 runs 16 residues.

Comments on this clone: The CDR3 does not close with the conserved phenylalanine or tryptophan, likely indicating a read error. Here the CDR3 DNA reads TGTGCCAGTAGTATAGGGACTCGGGGCCTCTATGGCTACACCCTC. Protein: CASSIGTRGLYGYTL. This rearrangement joins TRBV19 to TRBJ1-2, with a tentative D call TRBD1 (5 bases). V lost 1 base, J lost 4 bases, and 13 bases lay in between. This CDR3 comprises 15 residues. The germline gives CDR1 LNHDA, CDR2 SQIVND (reference sequence).

This clone has more than one count but fewer than ten. The V gene is TRBV7-9, the J gene TRBJ2-1, with 12 nucleotides matching TRBD2. Per the germline V gene, CDR1 is SEHNR and CDR2 is FQNEAQ (reference sequence). V was clipped by 1 base and J by 8 bases; unmatched bases: 3. This CDR3 is 15 amino acids long. CDR3 DNA: TGTGCCAGCAGCTTAGTGACTAGCGGGAGCTATGAGCAGTTCTTC. Its protein is CASSLVTSGSYEQFF.

There are a few counts of this clone. The chain recombines TRBV7-9 with TRBJ1-1; no firm D call. CDR3 length: 14 residues. Germline CDR1 is SEHNR and CDR2 is FQNEAQ (reference sequence). V was cut by 5 bases and J by 5 bases, with 15 bases left in between. The CDR3 bases are TGTGCCAGCAGCGAGCAAAATGTTTTGACTGAAGCTTTCTTT. Protein sequence: CASSEQNVLTEAFF.

The chain is built from TRBV15 and TRBJ1-5, with D uncertain. The CDR3 loop spans 14 amino acids. The V gene lost 8 bases and the J gene lost 1 base, with 12 bases spanning the gap. Germline CDR1 LNHNV, CDR2 YYDKDF (reference sequence). In DNA, the CDR3 is TGTGCCACCCGGGCCCTCGGGAGCAATCAGCCCCAGCATTTT. Translating it yields CATRALGSNQPQHF.

V gene TRBV7-8 combines with J gene TRBJ2-3; possible D gene TRBD1, 5 bases. The CDR3 is 15 amino acids. Trimming pared 5 bases from V and 2 bases from J, leaving 14 bases between. Germline CDR1 SGHVS, CDR2 FQNEAQ. The CDR3 DNA follows: TGTGCCAGCAGCCCCTATAGGGGTATCACAGATACGCAGTATTTT. Its protein is CASSPYRGITDTQYF.

The chain combines TRBV6-1 with TRBJ1-1, with D unresolved. Germline loops: CDR1 MNHNS, CDR2 SASEGT. The CDR3 covers 14 residues. With 3 bases removed from V and 1 base from J, the gap between germline ends came to 9 bases. The CDR3 protein is CASSERARNTEAFF. Written as DNA, the CDR3 is TGTGCCAGCAGTGAGAGGGCGAGGAACACTGAAGCTTTCTTT.

The chain recombines TRBV7-6 with TRBJ2-2, with 7 bases that match TRBD2. The CDR3 sequence is 16 residues long. CDR1 SGHVS and CDR2 FNYEAQ come from the germline V gene. V lost 5 bases to trimming and J lost 5 bases; unmatched junction nucleotides: 11. Written as DNA, the CDR3 is TGTGCCAGCAGCATAGAAGCGGGAAGTTTAACCGGGGAGCTGTTTTTT. Translation: CASSIEAGSLTGELFF.

J is TRBJ1-2 and V is TRBV6-5; D not resolved. The germline V and J ends were trimmed by 0 bases and 3 bases, with 8 bases remaining between them. This CDR3 has 14 amino acids. Germline V lookup: CDR1 MNHEY, CDR2 SVGAGI. In DNA, the CDR3 is TGTGCCAGCAGTTACTCGGCAGGCCACTATGGCTACACCTTC. This codes for CASSYSAGHYGYTF.

This chain links TRBV5-3 with TRBJ2-3, with TRBD2 identical over 13 bases. TRBV5-3 is an ORF, and what it does is uncertain. With 5 bases clipped from V and 4 bases from J, the junction kept 19 bases outside the gene matches. The CDR3 spans 20 residues. The CDR3 is CARSFPGLAGKDSRADTQYF. Written as DNA, the CDR3 is TGTGCCAGAAGTTTTCCGGGACTAGCGGGAAAAGACTCCAGGGCAGATACGCAGTATTTT.